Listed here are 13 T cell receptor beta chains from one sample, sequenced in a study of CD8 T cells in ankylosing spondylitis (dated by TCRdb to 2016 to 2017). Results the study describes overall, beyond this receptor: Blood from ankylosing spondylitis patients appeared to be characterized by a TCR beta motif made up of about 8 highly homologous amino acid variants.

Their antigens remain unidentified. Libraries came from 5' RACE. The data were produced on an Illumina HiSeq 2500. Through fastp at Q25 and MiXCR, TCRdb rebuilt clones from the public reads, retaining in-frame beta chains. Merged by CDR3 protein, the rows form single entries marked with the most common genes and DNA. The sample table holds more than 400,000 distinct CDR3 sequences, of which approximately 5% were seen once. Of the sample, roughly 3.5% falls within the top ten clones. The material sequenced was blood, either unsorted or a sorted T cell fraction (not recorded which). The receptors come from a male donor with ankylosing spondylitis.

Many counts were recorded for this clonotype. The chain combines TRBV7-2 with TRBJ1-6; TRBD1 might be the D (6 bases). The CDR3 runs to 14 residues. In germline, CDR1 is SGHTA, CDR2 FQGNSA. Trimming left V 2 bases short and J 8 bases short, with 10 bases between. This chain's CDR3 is CASSLQGIDSPLHF. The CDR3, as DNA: TGTGCCAGCAGCTTACAGGGGATTGATTCACCCCTCCACTTT.

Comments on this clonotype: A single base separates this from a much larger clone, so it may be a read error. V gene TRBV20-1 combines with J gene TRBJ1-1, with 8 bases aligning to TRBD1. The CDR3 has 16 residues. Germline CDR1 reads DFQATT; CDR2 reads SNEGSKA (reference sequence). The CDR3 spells CCARDLQGAMDTEAFF. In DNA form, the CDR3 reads TGCTGTGCTAGAGATCTCCAGGGGGCGATGGACACTGAAGCTTTCTTT.

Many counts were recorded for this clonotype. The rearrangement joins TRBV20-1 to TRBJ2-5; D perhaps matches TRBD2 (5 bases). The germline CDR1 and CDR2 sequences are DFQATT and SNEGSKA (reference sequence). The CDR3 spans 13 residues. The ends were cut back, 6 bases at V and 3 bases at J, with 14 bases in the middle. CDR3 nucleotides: TGCAGTGCCCTCGTGGGAGATAAAGAGACCCAGTACTTC. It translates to CSALVGDKETQYF.

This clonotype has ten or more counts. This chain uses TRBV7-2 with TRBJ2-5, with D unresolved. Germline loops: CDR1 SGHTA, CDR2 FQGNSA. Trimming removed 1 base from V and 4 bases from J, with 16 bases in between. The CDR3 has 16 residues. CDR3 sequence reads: CASSLVLDLFGETQYF. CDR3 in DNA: TGTGCCAGCAGCTTAGTTTTAGACCTTTTTGGAGAGACCCAGTACTTC. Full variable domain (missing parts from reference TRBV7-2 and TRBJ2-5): GAGVSQSPSNKVTEKGKDVELRCDPISGHTALYWYRQSLGQGLEFLIYFQGNSAPDKSGLPSDRFSAERTGGSVSTLTIQRTQQEDSAVYLCASSLVLDLFGETQYFGPGTRLLVL.

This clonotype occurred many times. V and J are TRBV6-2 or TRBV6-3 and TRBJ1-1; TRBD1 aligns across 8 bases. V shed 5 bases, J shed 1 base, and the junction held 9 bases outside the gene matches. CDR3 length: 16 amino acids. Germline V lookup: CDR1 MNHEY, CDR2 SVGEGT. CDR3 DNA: TGTGCCAGCAGTGCTTTTACCGGGACAGGGAACACTGAAGCTTTCTTT. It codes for CASSAFTGTGNTEAFF.

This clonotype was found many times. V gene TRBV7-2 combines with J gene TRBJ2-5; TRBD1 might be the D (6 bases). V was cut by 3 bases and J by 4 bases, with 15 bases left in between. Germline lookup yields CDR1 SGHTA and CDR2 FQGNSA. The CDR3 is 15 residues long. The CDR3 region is CASSFYRDWRETQYF. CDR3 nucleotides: TGTGCCAGCAGCTTTTACAGGGATTGGAGAGAGACCCAGTACTTC.

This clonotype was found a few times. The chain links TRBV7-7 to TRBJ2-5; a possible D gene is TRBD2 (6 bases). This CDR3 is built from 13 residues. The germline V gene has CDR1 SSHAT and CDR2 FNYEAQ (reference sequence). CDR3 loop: CASGLGTGETQYF. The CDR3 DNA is TGTGCTAGCGGACTCGGGACGGGTGAGACCCAGTACTTC. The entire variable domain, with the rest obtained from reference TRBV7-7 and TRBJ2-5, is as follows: GAGVSQSPRYKVTKRGQDVTLRCDPISSHATLYWYQQALGQGPEFLTYFNYEAQPDKSGLPSDRFSAERPEGSISTLTIQRTEQRDSAMYRCASGLGTGETQYFGPGTRLLVL.

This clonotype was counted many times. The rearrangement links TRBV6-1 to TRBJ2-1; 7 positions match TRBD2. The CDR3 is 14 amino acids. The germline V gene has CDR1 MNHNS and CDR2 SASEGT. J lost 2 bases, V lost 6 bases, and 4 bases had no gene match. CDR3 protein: CASRSGITYNEQFF. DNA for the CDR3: TGTGCCAGCAGGAGCGGGATTACCTACAATGAGCAGTTCTTC.

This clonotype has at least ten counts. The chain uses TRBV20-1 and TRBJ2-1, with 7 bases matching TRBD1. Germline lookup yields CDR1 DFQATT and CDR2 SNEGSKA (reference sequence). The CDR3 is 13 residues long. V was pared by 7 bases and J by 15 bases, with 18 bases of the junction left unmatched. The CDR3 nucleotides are TGCAGTGGGGAACCAGGGGGAACGAGAAGTCCGTTCTTC. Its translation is CSGEPGGTRSPFF.

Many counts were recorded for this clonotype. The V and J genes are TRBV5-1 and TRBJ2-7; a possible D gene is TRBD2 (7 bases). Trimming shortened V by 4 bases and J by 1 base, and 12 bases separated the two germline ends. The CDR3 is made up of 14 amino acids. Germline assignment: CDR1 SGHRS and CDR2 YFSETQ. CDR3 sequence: CASSPGGQSYEQYF. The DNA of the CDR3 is TGCGCCAGCAGCCCGGGGGGCCAGTCCTACGAGCAGTACTTC.

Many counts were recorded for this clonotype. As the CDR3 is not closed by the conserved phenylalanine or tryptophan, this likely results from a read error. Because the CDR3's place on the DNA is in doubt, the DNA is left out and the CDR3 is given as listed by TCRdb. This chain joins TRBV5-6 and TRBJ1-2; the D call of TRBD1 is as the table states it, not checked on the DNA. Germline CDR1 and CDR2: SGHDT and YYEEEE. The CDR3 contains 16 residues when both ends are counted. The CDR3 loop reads CASSLDPGSPPPVEDI.

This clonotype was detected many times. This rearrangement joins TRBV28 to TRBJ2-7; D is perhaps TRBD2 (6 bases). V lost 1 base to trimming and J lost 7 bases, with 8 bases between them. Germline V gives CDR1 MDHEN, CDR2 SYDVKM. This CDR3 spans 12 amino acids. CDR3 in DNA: TGTGCCAGCAGTTTATTCCGGGGGGAGCAGTACTTC. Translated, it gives CASSLFRGEQYF.

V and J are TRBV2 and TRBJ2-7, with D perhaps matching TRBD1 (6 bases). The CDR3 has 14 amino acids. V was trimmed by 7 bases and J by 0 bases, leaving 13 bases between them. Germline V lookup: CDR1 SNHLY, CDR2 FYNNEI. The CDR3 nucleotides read TGTGCCAGCATAGGGGACACAAGCTCCTACGAGCAGTACTTC. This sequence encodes CASIGDTSSYEQYF.